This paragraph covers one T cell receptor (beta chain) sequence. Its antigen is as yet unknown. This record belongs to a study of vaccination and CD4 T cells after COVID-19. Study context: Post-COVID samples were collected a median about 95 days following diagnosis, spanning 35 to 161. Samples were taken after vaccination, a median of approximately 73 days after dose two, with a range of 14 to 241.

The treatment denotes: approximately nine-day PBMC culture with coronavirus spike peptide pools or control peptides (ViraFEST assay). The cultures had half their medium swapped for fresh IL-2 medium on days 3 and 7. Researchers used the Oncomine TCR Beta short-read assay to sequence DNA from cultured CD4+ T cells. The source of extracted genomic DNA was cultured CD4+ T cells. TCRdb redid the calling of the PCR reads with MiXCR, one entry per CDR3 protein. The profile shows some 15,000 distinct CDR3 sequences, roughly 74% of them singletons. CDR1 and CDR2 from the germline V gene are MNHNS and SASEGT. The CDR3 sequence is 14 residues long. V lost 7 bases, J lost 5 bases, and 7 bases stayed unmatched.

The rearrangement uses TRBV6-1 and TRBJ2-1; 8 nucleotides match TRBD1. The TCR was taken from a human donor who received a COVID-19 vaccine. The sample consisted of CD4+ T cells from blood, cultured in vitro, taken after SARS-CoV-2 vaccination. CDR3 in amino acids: CASTRTGFDNEQFF. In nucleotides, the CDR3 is TGTGCCAGCACCCGGACAGGGTTCGACAATGAGCAGTTCTTC.